This entry lists 24 T cell receptor beta chains sequenced from one sample in a study of T cell responses to AZD1222 COVID-19 vaccine. Generated by immunoSEQ multiplex PCR, the TCRdb table keeps only in-frame clones and is missing some. The sample lists 30,000 to 35,000 clones; approximately 80% were seen once. The source material was peripheral blood, sampled 28 days after the second AZD1222 dose. Receptors were obtained from an adult who received the AZD1222 COVID-19 vaccine.

The chain recombines TRBV6-4 with TRBJ2-5, with 11 positions matching TRBD2. V lost 0 bases to trimming and J lost 5 bases; unmatched junction nucleotides: 2. The CDR3 is 15 amino acids. Per the germline V gene, CDR1 is MRHNA and CDR2 is SNTAGT. CDR3 DNA: TGTGCCAGCAGTGACTCTAGCGGGGGGGCCGAGACCCAGTACTTC. This encodes CASSDSSGGAETQYF.

J is TRBJ1-1 and V is TRBV19, with D possibly being TRBD1 (5 bases). Germline V lookup: CDR1 LNHDA, CDR2 SQIVND (reference sequence). Trimming pared 6 bases from V and 1 base from J, leaving 15 bases between. The CDR3 has 15 residues. The chain's CDR3 is CASRVMAGKNTEAFF. The CDR3 DNA reads as TGTGCCAGTAGAGTTATGGCAGGGAAGAACACTGAAGCTTTCTTT.

The chain carries TRBV11-2 and TRBJ2-7; tentative D call: TRBD1 (6 bases). The length of the CDR3 is 12 residues. Germline lookup yields CDR1 SGHAT and CDR2 FQNNGV. V was cut by 6 bases and J by 6 bases, with 12 bases left in between. The CDR3 bases are TGTGCCAGCAGTTTTACAGGGCTCGAGCAGTACTTC. This translates into CASSFTGLEQYF.

The chain employs TRBV5-5 and TRBJ2-5, with D hard to call. The V end was cut by 0 bases, the J end by 4 bases, with 10 bases between. The CDR3 sequence is 14 residues long. The germline V gene encodes CDR1 SGHKS and CDR2 YYEKEE (reference sequence). In DNA form, the CDR3 reads TGTGCCAGCAGCTTGGCCCTGGCAAGAGAGACCCAGTACTTC. It specifies CASSLALARETQYF.

The rearrangement uses TRBV6-5 and TRBJ2-3; 12 positions match TRBD2. From germline, CDR1 is MNHEY and CDR2 SVGAGI. The V and J ends lost 5 bases and 2 bases, in that order; junction bases with no gene match: 2. The CDR3 is made up of 15 amino acids. In DNA form, the CDR3 reads TGTGCCAGCAGTAGGACTAGCGGGATCACAGATACGCAGTATTTT. It specifies CASSRTSGITDTQYF.

The chain joins TRBV7-9 to TRBJ2-3, with 7 bases that match TRBD2. Germline CDR1 reads SEHNR; CDR2 reads FQNEAQ (reference sequence). J lost 4 bases, V lost 5 bases, and 9 bases had no gene match. CDR3 size: 15 residues. The CDR3 spells CASSLLAGGADTQYF. The CDR3 bases are TGTGCCAGCAGCCTCTTAGCGGGTGGGGCAGATACGCAGTATTTT.

CDR3 residues: CATSVQFNQPQHF. Written as DNA, the CDR3 is TGTGCCACCAGTGTTCAGTTCAATCAGCCCCAGCATTTT. V is TRBV24-1 and J is TRBJ1-5, with D uncertain. There are 13 residues in the CDR3. V lost 5 bases, J lost 3 bases, and 7 bases lay in between. Germline V gene lookup returns CDR1 KGHDR and CDR2 SFDVKD.

This clone was observed a handful of times. The CDR3 reads CASSLVVTEAFF. The CDR3 bases are TGTGCCAGCAGCTTAGTTGTCACTGAAGCTTTCTTT. This chain uses TRBV7-9 with TRBJ1-1; no clear D. The CDR3 spans 12 residues. With 1 base removed from V and 4 bases from J, the gap between germline ends came to 4 bases. Germline CDR1 SEHNR, CDR2 FQNEAQ (reference sequence).

V is TRBV9 and J is TRBJ1-2; 8 bases align to TRBD1. Losses at the gene ends were 2 bases for V and 8 bases for J; bases not matched to a gene: 8. Germline V gene data show CDR1 as SGDLS and CDR2 as YYNGEE. This CDR3 region has 14 residues. CDR3 sequence (DNA): TGTGCCAGCAGCGTGGAAGGGACAGGTGGGGGCTACACCTTC. Translating gives CASSVEGTGGGYTF.

This clone was detected a few times. The chain couples TRBV7-6 to TRBJ1-1; a possible D gene is TRBD1 (6 bases). V lost 1 base and J 7 bases, leaving 16 bases between the germline ends. Germline V CDR1 and CDR2: SGHVS, FNYEAQ. This CDR3 has 15 residues. The CDR3 DNA reads TGTGCCAGCAGCTTAGGATGGGCAGGGGACGGTGAAGCTTTCTTT. Translation gives CASSLGWAGDGEAFF.

The chain couples TRBV7-9 to TRBJ2-7, with D possibly called TRBD1 or TRBD2 (5 bases each). V lost 5 bases, J lost 0 bases, and 14 bases lay in between. The germline CDR1 and CDR2 sequences are SEHNR and FQNEAQ (reference sequence). CDR3 size: 15 residues. The CDR3 is CASSRLGDASYEQYF. CDR3 nucleotide sequence: TGTGCCAGCAGCCGCCTGGGGGATGCCTCCTACGAGCAGTACTTC.

This clone was seen a few times. V gene TRBV3-1 (or the pseudogene TRBV3-2) combines with J gene TRBJ1-4, with D hard to call. The CDR3 has 12 amino acids. Germline V lookup: CDR1 LGHDT, CDR2 YNNKEL (reference sequence). Trimming stripped 3 bases from V and 3 bases from J, with 2 bases between. The DNA for the CDR3 is TGTGCCAGCAGCCAGGCTAATGAAAAACTGTTTTTT. Translating it yields CASSQANEKLFF.

This chain connects TRBV5-1 to TRBJ1-2, with 8 bases matching TRBD1. V trimming: 9 bases; J trimming: 0 bases; junction bases outside the gene matches: 4. The CDR3 spans 13 residues. CDR1 is SGHRS, CDR2 YFSETQ, per germline. CDR3 bases: TGCGCCACCGGGACAGGCGCTAACTATGGCTACACCTTC. Translated, it gives CATGTGANYGYTF. Supplemented by reference TRBV5-1 and TRBJ1-2, the full variable domain reads KAGVTQTPRYLIKTRGQQVTLSCSPISGHRSVSWYQQTPGQGLQFLFEYFSETQRNKGNFPGRFSGRQFSNSRSEMNVSTLELGDSALYLCATGTGANYGYTFGSGTRLTVV.

The chain employs TRBV6-4 and TRBJ2-3, with 9 bases that match TRBD1. This CDR3 has 16 amino acids. CDR1 MRHNA and CDR2 SNTAGT come from the germline V gene. After removal of 2 bases from V and 5 bases from J, the junction contained 8 bases not matched to a gene. CDR3: CASSDGGQGGQDTQYF. Here the CDR3 DNA reads TGTGCCAGCAGTGACGGGGGACAGGGTGGTCAAGATACGCAGTATTTT.

V and J are TRBV19 and TRBJ2-3, with D possibly TRBD2 on 6 matching bases. The length of the CDR3 is 14 residues. CDR1 is LNHDA and CDR2 is SQIVND in the germline V gene (reference sequence). V was clipped by 3 bases and J by 2 bases, with 9 bases between them. The CDR3: CASSIGGSTDTQYF. CDR3 in DNA: TGTGCCAGTAGTATCGGGGGATCCACAGATACGCAGTATTTT. Filled out from reference TRBV19 and TRBJ2-3, the complete variable domain reads DGGITQSPKYLFRKEGQNVTLSCEQNLNHDAMYWYRQDPGQGLRLIYYSQIVNDFQKGDIAEGYSVSREKKESFPLTVTSAQKNPTAFYLCASSIGGSTDTQYFGPGTRLTVL.

This clone was recorded a few times. The chain carries TRBV18 and TRBJ1-1, with 7 bases matching TRBD1. Germline V gene lookup returns CDR1 KGHSH and CDR2 LQKENI. CDR3 size: 15 residues. Trimming took 4 bases from V and 3 from J; bases not matched to a gene: 8. Written as DNA, the CDR3 is TGTGCCAGCTCACGAGGACAGGTTAAGGACACTGAAGCTTTCTTT. This gives the protein CASSRGQVKDTEAFF.

The chain is built from TRBV6-2 or TRBV6-3 and TRBJ1-3; weak D call: TRBD1 (6 bases). Trimming stripped 2 bases from V and 0 bases from J, with 8 bases between. This CDR3 comprises 15 residues. The germline gives CDR1 MNHEY, CDR2 SVGEGT. CDR3 in amino acids: CASSYGQPSGNTIYF. The CDR3 coding sequence is TGTGCCAGCAGTTACGGACAGCCCTCTGGAAACACCATATATTTT.

V and J are TRBV6-5 and TRBJ2-1; 10 bases fit TRBD2. The germline V gene encodes CDR1 MNHEY and CDR2 SVGAGI. The CDR3 is 15 residues long. With V trimmed by 0 bases and J by 5 bases, 1 base remained unmatched. The CDR3 DNA sequence: TGTGCCAGCAGTTACTCTACTAGCGGGGACAATGAGCAGTTCTTC. Translated, it gives CASSYSTSGDNEQFF.

The chain is built from TRBV18 and TRBJ2-5; D is perhaps TRBD1 (5 bases). Germline loops: CDR1 KGHSH, CDR2 LQKENI. With 3 bases removed from V and 0 bases from J, the gap between germline ends came to 11 bases. The CDR3 runs to 15 residues. The CDR3 DNA sequence: TGTGCCAGCTCACCCCGCACAGGTAACCAAGAGACCCAGTACTTC. Its translation is CASSPRTGNQETQYF.

This clone showed up just once. The chain joins TRBV3-1 (or the pseudogene TRBV3-2) to TRBJ1-5; D gene ambiguous. Trimming took 0 bases from V and 5 from J, leaving 11 bases between them. This CDR3 is 15 amino acids long. Looked up from germline, CDR1 is LGHDT and CDR2 is YNNKEL (reference sequence). The CDR3 DNA follows: TGTGCCAGCAGCCAAGACCTGAGATCTGATCAGCCCCAGCATTTT. It codes for CASSQDLRSDQPQHF.

V and J are TRBV6-5 and TRBJ1-1, with D tentatively TRBD1 (5 bases). V was clipped by 3 bases and J by 1 base, with 12 bases between them. This CDR3 has 15 amino acids. The germline V gene has CDR1 MNHEY and CDR2 SVGAGI. The CDR3 sequence is CASSYDARGNTEAFF. The CDR3 nucleotides are TGTGCCAGCAGTTATGATGCAAGGGGGAACACTGAAGCTTTCTTT.

The rearrangement uses TRBV5-1 and TRBJ2-1; 11 nucleotides match TRBD1. Losses at the gene ends were 6 bases for V and 6 bases for J; bases not matched to a gene: 8. The CDR3 contains 15 residues. The germline V gene has CDR1 SGHRS and CDR2 YFSETQ. In DNA, the CDR3 is TGCGCCAGCAACCCCGGGACAGGGGGGACCAATGAGCAGTTCTTC. This sequence encodes CASNPGTGGTNEQFF.

The chain is built from TRBV29-1 and TRBJ2-3; D not certain. Germline assignment: CDR1 SQVTM and CDR2 ANQGSEA. CDR3 length: 13 residues. V lost 5 bases and J 2 bases, leaving 11 bases between the germline ends. Here the CDR3 reads CSVSGSPTDTQYF. CDR3 nucleotide sequence: TGCAGCGTTTCGGGTAGCCCCACAGATACGCAGTATTTT.

V is TRBV7-9 and J is TRBJ2-5; 7 bases align to TRBD1. Germline V gene sequence: CDR1 SEHNR, CDR2 FQNEAQ (reference sequence). The V gene end was trimmed by 3 bases and the J gene end by 1 base; junction bases not matched to a gene: 5. The CDR3 contains 15 residues. The CDR3 sequence is CASSFGTAAQETQYF. The CDR3 DNA reads TGTGCCAGCAGCTTCGGGACAGCGGCCCAAGAGACCCAGTACTTC.